This TCR beta chain was sequenced in a study of blood T cell repertoires in COVID-19. The overall study: Nucleic acid was either cDNA or gDNA, and it came from T cells, B-cell-depleted T cells, or PBMCs.

Sequencing used immunoSEQ multiplex PCR; TCRdb keeps in-frame clones, though not all of them. The profile shows 250,000 to 300,000 clones, about 88% of them singletons. Researchers sorted participants into cohorts using their self-reported clinical history. Exposed study participants had met a COVID-19 case within 2 weeks before entry. The CDR3 has 16 residues. The TCR comes from a woman between 45 and 60 years old who had been exposed to COVID-19. What was sequenced was PBMCs or T cells enriched from blood (not recorded which). The rearrangement uses TRBV21-1 and TRBJ2-5; TRBD2, the D gene given by the table, was not confirmed from the DNA. TRBV21-1 is noted as a pseudogene. The CDR3 nucleotides are TGTGCCAGCAGCAAAGCGGAATTAGCGGGGCAAGAGACCCAGTACTTC. Protein sequence: CASSKAELAGQETQYF.